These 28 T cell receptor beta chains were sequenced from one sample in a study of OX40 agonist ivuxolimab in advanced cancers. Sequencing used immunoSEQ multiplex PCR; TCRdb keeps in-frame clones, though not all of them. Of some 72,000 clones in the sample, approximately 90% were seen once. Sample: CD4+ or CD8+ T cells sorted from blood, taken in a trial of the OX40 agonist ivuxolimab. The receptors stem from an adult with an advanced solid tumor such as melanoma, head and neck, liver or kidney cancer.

This CDR3 reads CATYVPVVDTQYF. The CDR3 bases are TGTGCCACCTACGTGCCGGTTGTCGATACGCAGTATTTT. The chain uses TRBV11-2 and TRBJ2-3; no reliable D call. The CDR3 runs to 13 residues. The V gene lost 10 bases and the J gene lost 6 bases, with 17 bases spanning the gap. Germline values: CDR1 SGHAT, CDR2 FQNNGV.

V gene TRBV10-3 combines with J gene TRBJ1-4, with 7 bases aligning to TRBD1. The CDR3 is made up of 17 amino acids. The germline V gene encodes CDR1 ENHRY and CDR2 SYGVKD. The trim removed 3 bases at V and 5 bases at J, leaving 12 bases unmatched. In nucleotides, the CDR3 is TGTGCCATCAGTGATCCGGGACAGATCTCGCAGAATGAAAAACTGTTTTTT. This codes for CAISDPGQISQNEKLFF.

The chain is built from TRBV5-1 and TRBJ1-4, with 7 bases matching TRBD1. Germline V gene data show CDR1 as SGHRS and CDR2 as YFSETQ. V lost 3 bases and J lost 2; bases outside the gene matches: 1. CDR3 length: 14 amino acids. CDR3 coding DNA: TGCGCCAGCAGCTGGGACAGCACTAATGAAAAACTGTTTTTT. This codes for CASSWDSTNEKLFF. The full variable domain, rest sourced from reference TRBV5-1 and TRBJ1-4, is KAGVTQTPRYLIKTRGQQVTLSCSPISGHRSVSWYQQTPGQGLQFLFEYFSETQRNKGNFPGRFSGRQFSNSRSEMNVSTLELGDSALYLCASSWDSTNEKLFFGSGTQLSVL.

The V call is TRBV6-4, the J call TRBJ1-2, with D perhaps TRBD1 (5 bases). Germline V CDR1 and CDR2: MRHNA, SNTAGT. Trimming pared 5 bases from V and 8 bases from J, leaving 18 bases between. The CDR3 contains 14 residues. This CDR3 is CASSTGPGARGYTF. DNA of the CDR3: TGTGCCAGCAGTACTGGGCCCGGGGCTCGAGGCTACACCTTC.

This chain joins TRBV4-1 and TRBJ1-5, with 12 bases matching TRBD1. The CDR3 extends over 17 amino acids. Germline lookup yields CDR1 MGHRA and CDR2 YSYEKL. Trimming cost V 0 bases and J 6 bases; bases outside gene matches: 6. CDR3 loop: CASSQDAGQGAGQPQHF. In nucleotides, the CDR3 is TGCGCCAGCAGCCAAGATGCGGGACAGGGGGCAGGTCAGCCCCAGCATTTT.

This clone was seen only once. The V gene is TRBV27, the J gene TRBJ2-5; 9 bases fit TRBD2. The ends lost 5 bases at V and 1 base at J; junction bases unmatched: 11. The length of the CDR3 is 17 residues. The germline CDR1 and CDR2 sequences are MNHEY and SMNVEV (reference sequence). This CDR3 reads CASSQAGGLSVQETQYF. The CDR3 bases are TGTGCCAGCAGTCAGGCGGGGGGGCTAAGCGTCCAAGAGACCCAGTACTTC.

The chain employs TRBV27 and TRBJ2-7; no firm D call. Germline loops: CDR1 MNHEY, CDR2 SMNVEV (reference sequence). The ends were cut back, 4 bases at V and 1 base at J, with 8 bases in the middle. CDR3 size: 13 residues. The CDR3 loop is CASSYSPSYEQYF. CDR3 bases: TGTGCCAGCAGTTATTCCCCGTCCTACGAGCAGTACTTC.

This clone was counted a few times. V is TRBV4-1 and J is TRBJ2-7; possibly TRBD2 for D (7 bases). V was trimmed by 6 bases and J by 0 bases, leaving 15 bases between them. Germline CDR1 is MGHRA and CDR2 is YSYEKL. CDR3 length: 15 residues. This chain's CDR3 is CASSISGGPSYEQYF. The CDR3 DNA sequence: TGCGCCAGCAGTATATCGGGGGGCCCCTCCTACGAGCAGTACTTC.

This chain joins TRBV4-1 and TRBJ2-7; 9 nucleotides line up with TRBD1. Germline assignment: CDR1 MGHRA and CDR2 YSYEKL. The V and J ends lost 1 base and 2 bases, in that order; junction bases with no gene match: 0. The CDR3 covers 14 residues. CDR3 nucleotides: TGCGCCAGCAGCCAAGGACAGGGGGCCTACGAGCAGTACTTC. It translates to CASSQGQGAYEQYF.

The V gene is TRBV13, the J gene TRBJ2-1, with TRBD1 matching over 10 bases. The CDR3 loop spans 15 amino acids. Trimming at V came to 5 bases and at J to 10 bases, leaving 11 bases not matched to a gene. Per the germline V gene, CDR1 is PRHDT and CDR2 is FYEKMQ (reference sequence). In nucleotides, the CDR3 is TGTGCCAGCAGCCCCGGGACAGGGGCCTCGGGGGAGCAGTTCTTC. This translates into CASSPGTGASGEQFF.

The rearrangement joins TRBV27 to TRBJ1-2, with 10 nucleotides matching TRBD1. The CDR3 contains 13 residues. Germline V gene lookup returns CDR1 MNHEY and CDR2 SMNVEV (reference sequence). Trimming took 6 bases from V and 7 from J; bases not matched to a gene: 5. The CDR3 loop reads CASSRQGAGGYTF. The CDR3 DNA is TGTGCCAGCAGCAGACAGGGGGCGGGTGGCTACACCTTC.

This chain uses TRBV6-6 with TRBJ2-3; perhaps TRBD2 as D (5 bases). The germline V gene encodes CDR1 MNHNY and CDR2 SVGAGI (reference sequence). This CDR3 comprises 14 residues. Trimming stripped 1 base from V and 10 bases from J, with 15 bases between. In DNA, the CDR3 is TGTGCCAGCAGTTACTTGAGACCCGGGGTGGCGCAGTATTTT. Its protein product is CASSYLRPGVAQYF.

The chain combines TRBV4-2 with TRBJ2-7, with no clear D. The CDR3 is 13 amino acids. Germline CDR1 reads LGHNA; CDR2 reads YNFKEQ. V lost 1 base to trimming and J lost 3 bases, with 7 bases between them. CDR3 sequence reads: CASSQVTNYEQYF. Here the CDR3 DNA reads TGTGCCAGCAGCCAAGTAACCAACTACGAGCAGTACTTC.

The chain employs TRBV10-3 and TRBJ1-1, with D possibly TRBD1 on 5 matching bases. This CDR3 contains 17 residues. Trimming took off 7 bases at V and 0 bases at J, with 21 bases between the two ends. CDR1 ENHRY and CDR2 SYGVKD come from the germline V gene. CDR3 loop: CAIKGGLQATMNTEAFF. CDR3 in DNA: TGTGCCATCAAAGGTGGGCTACAGGCTACCATGAACACTGAAGCTTTCTTT.

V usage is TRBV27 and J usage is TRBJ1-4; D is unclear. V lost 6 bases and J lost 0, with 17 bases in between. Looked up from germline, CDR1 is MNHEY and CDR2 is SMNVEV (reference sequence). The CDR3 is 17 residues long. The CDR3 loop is CASSDQDGFATNEKLFF. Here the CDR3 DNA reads TGTGCCAGCAGCGACCAAGACGGATTTGCAACTAATGAAAAACTGTTTTTT.

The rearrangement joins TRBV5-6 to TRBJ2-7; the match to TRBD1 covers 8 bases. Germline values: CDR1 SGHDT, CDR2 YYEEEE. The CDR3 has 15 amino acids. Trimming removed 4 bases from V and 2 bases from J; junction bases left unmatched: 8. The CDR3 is CASSSRRTGTYEQYF. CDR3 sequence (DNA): TGTGCCAGCAGCAGTAGGAGGACAGGGACCTACGAGCAGTACTTC.

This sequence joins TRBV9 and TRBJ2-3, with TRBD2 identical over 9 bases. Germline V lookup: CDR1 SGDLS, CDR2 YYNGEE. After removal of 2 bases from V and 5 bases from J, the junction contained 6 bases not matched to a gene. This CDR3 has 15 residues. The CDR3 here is CASSVGRGGLDTQYF. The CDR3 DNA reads TGTGCCAGCAGCGTTGGGCGGGGGGGCCTAGATACGCAGTATTTT.

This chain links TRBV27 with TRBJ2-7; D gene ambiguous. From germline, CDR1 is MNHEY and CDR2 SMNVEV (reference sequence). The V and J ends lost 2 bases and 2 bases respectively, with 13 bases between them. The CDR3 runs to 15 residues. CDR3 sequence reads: CASSLMAEATYEQYF. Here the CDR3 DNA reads TGTGCCAGCAGTTTAATGGCAGAGGCCACCTACGAGCAGTACTTC.

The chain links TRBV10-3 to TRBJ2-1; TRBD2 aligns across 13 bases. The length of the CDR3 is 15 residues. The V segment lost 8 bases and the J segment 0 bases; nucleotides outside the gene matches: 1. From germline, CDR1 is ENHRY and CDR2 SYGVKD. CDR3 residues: CAIRTSGGSYNEQFF. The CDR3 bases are TGTGCCATCCGGACTAGCGGGGGCTCCTACAATGAGCAGTTCTTC.

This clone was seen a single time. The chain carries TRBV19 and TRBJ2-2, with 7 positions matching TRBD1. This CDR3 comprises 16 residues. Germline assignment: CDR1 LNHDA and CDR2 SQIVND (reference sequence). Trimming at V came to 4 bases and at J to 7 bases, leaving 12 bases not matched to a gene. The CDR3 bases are TGTGCCAGTAGTAGCGCCTACTCCCCAGGGGGCGGGGAGCTGTTTTTT. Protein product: CASSSAYSPGGGELFF. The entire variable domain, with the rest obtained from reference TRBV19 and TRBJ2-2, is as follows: DGGITQSPKYLFRKEGQNVTLSCEQNLNHDAMYWYRQDPGQGLRLIYYSQIVNDFQKGDIAEGYSVSREKKESFPLTVTSAQKNPTAFYLCASSSAYSPGGGELFFGEGSRLTVL.

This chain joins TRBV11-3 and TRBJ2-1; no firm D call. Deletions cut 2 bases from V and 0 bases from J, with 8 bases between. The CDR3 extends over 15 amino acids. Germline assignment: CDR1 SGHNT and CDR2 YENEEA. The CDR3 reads CASSLSPSSYNEQFF. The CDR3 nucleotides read TGTGCCAGCAGCTTATCCCCCAGCTCCTACAATGAGCAGTTCTTC. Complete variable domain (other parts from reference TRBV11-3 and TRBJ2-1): EAGVVQSPRYKIIEKKQPVAFWCNPISGHNTLYWYLQNLGQGPELLIRYENEEAVDDSQLPKDRFSAERLKGVDSTLKIQPAELGDSAVYLCASSLSPSSYNEQFFGPGTRLTVL.

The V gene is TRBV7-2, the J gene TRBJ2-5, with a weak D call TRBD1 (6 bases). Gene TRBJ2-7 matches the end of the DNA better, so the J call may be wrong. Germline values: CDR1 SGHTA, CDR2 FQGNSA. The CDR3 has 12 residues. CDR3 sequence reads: CASMDSSYEQYF. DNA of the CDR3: TGTGCCAGCATGGACAGCTCCTACGAGCAGTACTTC.

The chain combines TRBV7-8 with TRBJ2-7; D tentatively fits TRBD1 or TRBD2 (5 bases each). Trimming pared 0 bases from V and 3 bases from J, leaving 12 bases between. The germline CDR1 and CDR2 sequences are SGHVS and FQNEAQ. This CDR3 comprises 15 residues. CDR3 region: CASSLAGTGHYEQYF. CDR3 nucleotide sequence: TGTGCCAGCAGCTTAGCCGGGACGGGCCACTACGAGCAGTACTTC.

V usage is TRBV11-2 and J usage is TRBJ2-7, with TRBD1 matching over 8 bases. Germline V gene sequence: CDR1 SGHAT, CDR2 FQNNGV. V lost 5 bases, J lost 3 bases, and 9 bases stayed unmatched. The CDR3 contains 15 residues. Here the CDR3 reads CASSEPSGTGYEQYF. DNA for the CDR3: TGTGCCAGCAGCGAGCCCTCCGGGACAGGCTACGAGCAGTACTTC.

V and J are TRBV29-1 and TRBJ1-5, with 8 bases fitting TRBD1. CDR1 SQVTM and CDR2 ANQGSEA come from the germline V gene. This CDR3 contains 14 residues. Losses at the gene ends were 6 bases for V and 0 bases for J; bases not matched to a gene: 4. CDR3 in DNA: TGCAGCGTAGGGACAGGAGATAGCAATCAGCCCCAGCATTTT. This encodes CSVGTGDSNQPQHF.

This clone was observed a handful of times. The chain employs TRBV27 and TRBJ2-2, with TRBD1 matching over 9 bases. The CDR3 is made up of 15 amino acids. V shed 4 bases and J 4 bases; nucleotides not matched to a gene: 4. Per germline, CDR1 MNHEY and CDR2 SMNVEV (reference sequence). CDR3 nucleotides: TGTGCCAGCAGTTGGGGACAGGGTGGCACCGGGGAGCTGTTTTTT. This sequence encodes CASSWGQGGTGELFF.

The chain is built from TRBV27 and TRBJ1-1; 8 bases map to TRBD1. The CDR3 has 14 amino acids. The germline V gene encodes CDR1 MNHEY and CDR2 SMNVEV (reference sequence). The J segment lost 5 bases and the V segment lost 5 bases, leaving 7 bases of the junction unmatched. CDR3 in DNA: TGTGCCAGCAGTCCCGACAGGGGCTGGACTGAAGCTTTCTTT. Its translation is CASSPDRGWTEAFF.

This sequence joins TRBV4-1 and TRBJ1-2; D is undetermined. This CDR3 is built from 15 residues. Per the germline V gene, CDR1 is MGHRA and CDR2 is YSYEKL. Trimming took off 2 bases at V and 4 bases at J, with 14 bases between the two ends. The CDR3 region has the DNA TGCGCCAGCAGCCAATCCGGGCGGGTGACCTATGGCTACACCTTC. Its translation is CASSQSGRVTYGYTF.